One and the same sample provided the 8 T cell receptor beta chains below, sequenced in a study of blood T cell repertoires in COVID-19. Assay: immunoSEQ multiplex PCR; the TCRdb copy retains only in-frame clones and omits some. The table shows fewer than 200,000 clones, with more than 80% occurring only once. Sequencing was done on a sample of peripheral blood. Source of these receptors: a woman aged 55-69 years with acute or convalescent COVID-19.

CDR3 coding DNA: TGTGCCAGCAGTTTATCCGGGACTAGCGCCTACGAGCAGTACTTC. Translation: CASSLSGTSAYEQYF. The rearrangement links TRBV28 to TRBJ2-7; 10 bases line up with TRBD2. Germline V gene lookup returns CDR1 MDHEN and CDR2 SYDVKM. Unmatched junction bases numbered 2, after V lost 1 base and J lost 2 bases. The CDR3 consists of 15 residues.

This clone occurred a few times. The gene calls are TRBV7-8 and TRBJ2-3; D might be TRBD2 (7 bases). There are 19 residues in the CDR3. In germline, CDR1 is SGHVS, CDR2 FQNEAQ. The V end lost 4 bases, the J end lost 1 base, and 24 bases lay between the germline ends. The DNA for the CDR3 is TGTGCCAGCAGCTCCCCGAGGGGGGGCATGGGAGGGGGCACAGATACGCAGTATTTT. Protein sequence: CASSSPRGGMGGGTDTQYF.

The chain has TRBV19 and TRBJ2-7, with 8 bases that match TRBD1. The CDR3 sequence is 15 residues long. Per the germline V gene, CDR1 is LNHDA and CDR2 is SQIVND (reference sequence). V trimming: 2 bases; J trimming: 3 bases; junction bases outside the gene matches: 6. The CDR3 region has the DNA TGTGCCAGTAGTATAAGGACAGGGTCACGCTACGAGCAGTACTTC. Protein sequence: CASSIRTGSRYEQYF.

The genes are TRBV6-1 and TRBJ1-5; 9 bases are shared with TRBD1. This CDR3 contains 14 residues. The germline CDR1 and CDR2 sequences are MNHNS and SASEGT. V lost 3 bases, J lost 6 bases, and 3 bases stayed unmatched. CDR3 region: CASSEDRGGQPQHF. The DNA for the CDR3 is TGTGCCAGCAGTGAGGACAGGGGAGGTCAGCCCCAGCATTTT.

The chain joins TRBV15 to TRBJ2-1; possibly TRBD1 for D (6 bases). The V gene lost 0 bases and the J gene lost 7 bases, with 13 bases spanning the gap. CDR1 and CDR2 from the germline V gene are LNHNV and YYDKDF (reference sequence). CDR3 length equals 15 residues. CDR3 sequence: CATSRDPGQLNEQFF. In DNA, the CDR3 is TGTGCCACCAGCAGAGATCCCGGACAGCTTAATGAGCAGTTCTTC.

V and J are TRBV19 and TRBJ2-1; perhaps TRBD2 as D (5 bases). From germline, CDR1 is LNHDA and CDR2 SQIVND (reference sequence). This CDR3 has 14 residues. Trimming pared 1 base from V and 5 bases from J, leaving 9 bases between. CDR3 in DNA: TGTGCCAGTAGTATAGGTGGAGGCAACAATGAGCAGTTCTTC. Its protein is CASSIGGGNNEQFF.

V is TRBV9 and J is TRBJ1-4; D possibly corresponds to TRBD1 (5 bases). The CDR3 runs to 14 residues. Germline-derived CDR1 and CDR2 are SGDLS and YYNGEE. The ends were cut back, 4 bases at V and 3 bases at J, with 10 bases in the middle. CDR3 residues: CASSRGGANEKLFF. CDR3 nucleotides: TGTGCCAGCAGCCGTGGAGGGGCTAATGAAAAACTGTTTTTT.

The rearrangement uses TRBV5-6 and TRBJ2-1; TRBD2 aligns across 8 bases. From germline, CDR1 is SGHDT and CDR2 YYEEEE. The ends lost 3 bases at V and 0 bases at J; junction bases unmatched: 5. This CDR3 contains 16 residues. The CDR3 sequence: CASSSSGLSSYNEQFF. As DNA, the CDR3 is TGTGCCAGCAGCTCTAGCGGGCTTAGCTCCTACAATGAGCAGTTCTTC.